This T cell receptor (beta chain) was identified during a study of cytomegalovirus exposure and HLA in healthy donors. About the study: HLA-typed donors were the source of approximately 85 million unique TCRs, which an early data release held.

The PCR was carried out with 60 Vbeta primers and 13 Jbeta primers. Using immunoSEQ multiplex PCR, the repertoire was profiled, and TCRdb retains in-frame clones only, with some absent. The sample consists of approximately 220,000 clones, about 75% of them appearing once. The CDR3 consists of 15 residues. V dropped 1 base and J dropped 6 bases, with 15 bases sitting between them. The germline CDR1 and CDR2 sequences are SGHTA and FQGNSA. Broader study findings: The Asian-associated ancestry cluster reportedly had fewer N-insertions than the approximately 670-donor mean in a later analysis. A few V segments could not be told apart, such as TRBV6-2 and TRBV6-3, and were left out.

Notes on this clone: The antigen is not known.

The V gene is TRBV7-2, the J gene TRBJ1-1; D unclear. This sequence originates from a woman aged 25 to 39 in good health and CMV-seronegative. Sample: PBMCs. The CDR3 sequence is CASSLVPGGEPEAFF. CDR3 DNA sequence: TGTGCCAGCAGCTTAGTCCCAGGAGGTGAACCTGAAGCTTTCTTT.